A selection of T cell receptor beta chains follows, all from one sample in a study of blood T cell repertoires in COVID-19. This table comes from immunoSEQ multiplex PCR, and its TCRdb copy is limited to in-frame clones, with some not included. The sample yields more than 250,000 clones, roughly 84% seen once. Source material: peripheral blood. The receptors were gathered from a man aged 50 to 59 with active or convalescent COVID-19. CDR3s leave out the opening cysteine and the closing phenylalanine or tryptophan.

j_gene: TRBJ1-1; v_gene: TRBV3-1/TRBV3-2; CDR3aa: ASSQDVDYTEAF
j_gene: TRBJ1-1; v_gene: TRBV29-1; CDR3aa: SVGGQSPNTEAF
j_gene: TRBJ1-6; v_gene: TRBV2; CDR3aa: ASRVRGDNSPLH
j_gene: TRBJ2-1; v_gene: TRBV19; CDR3aa: ASRALAGAVGEQF
j_gene: TRBJ2-5; v_gene: TRBV29-1; CDR3aa: SVDLITGPETQY
j_gene: TRBJ1-1; v_gene: TRBV30; CDR3aa: AWSEGGWTEAF
j_gene: TRBJ1-3; v_gene: TRBV15; CDR3aa: ATSRDGGTGNTIY
j_gene: TRBJ2-7; v_gene: TRBV10-3; CDR3aa: AISVGESSYEQY
j_gene: TRBJ1-1; v_gene: TRBV19; CDR3aa: ASSSSGQVNTEAF
j_gene: TRBJ2-7; v_gene: TRBV5-1; CDR3aa: ASSRSTLPYEQY
j_gene: TRBJ2-1; v_gene: TRBV28; CDR3aa: ASSSPVGAKNEQF
j_gene: TRBJ2-7; v_gene: TRBV3-1/TRBV3-2; CDR3aa: ASSQERDDEQY
j_gene: TRBJ2-7; v_gene: TRBV7-9; CDR3aa: ASSLAGGQGYEQY
j_gene: TRBJ1-4; v_gene: TRBV28; CDR3aa: ASSSPTVNEKLF
j_gene: TRBJ1-3; v_gene: TRBV15; CDR3aa: ATSSDRSSGNTIY
j_gene: TRBJ1-5; v_gene: TRBV19; CDR3aa: ASSLEGRQPQH
j_gene: TRBJ1-3; v_gene: TRBV10-3; CDR3aa: AISSSGSGNTIY
j_gene: TRBJ1-5; v_gene: TRBV19; CDR3aa: ASSNRAPHSNQPQH
j_gene: TRBJ1-3; v_gene: TRBV10-3; CDR3aa: AISESGGTVGNTIY
j_gene: TRBJ1-5; v_gene: TRBV18; CDR3aa: ASSIGRDQPQH
j_gene: TRBJ2-3; v_gene: TRBV2; CDR3aa: ASIRGEGLGDTQY
j_gene: TRBJ1-5; v_gene: TRBV19; CDR3aa: ASSPIDQPQH
j_gene: TRBJ1-6; v_gene: TRBV7-3; CDR3aa: ASSYGQGANSPLH
j_gene: TRBJ1-1; v_gene: TRBV28; CDR3aa: ASSTPQGRAPEAF
j_gene: TRBJ1-2; v_gene: TRBV5-5; CDR3aa: ASSFAGGDYGYT
j_gene: TRBJ1-1; v_gene: TRBV6-1; CDR3aa: ASSEFRTGLGEAF
j_gene: TRBJ2-1; v_gene: TRBV7-3; CDR3aa: ASSSDFHYNEQF
j_gene: TRBJ2-3; v_gene: TRBV28; CDR3aa: ASSTIAGGGRNTQY
j_gene: TRBJ2-3; v_gene: TRBV28; CDR3aa: ASSSQIKKGQALVDTQY
j_gene: TRBJ1-5; v_gene: TRBV28; CDR3aa: ASKQGFGQPQH
j_gene: TRBJ1-4; v_gene: TRBV10-3; CDR3aa: AISELTGDGAEKLF
j_gene: TRBJ2-1; v_gene: TRBV24-1; CDR3aa: ATSDPSTGGIYNEQF
j_gene: TRBJ1-2; v_gene: TRBV5-6; CDR3aa: ASSLGGGTNYGYT
j_gene: TRBJ2-3; v_gene: TRBV11-2; CDR3aa: ASSDRTGAADTQY
j_gene: TRBJ2-5; v_gene: TRBV12-5; CDR3aa: ASGPTGTGERETQY
j_gene: TRBJ2-5; v_gene: TRBV11-2; CDR3aa: ASSLVGRGLRGETQY
j_gene: TRBJ1-3; v_gene: TRBV6-1; CDR3aa: ASSETTAGGGNTIY
j_gene: TRBJ1-1; v_gene: TRBV7-2; CDR3aa: ASSLFTGMNTEAF
j_gene: TRBJ2-7; v_gene: TRBV5-5; CDR3aa: ASSLGGTSGNEQY
j_gene: TRBJ2-7; v_gene: TRBV6-5; CDR3aa: ASSPGLNGEQY